This TCR beta chain was recovered during a study of regulatory T cells in long-lasting Graves disease. Study overall: With positive TSH receptor antibodies and over 5 years of antithyroid drugs, Graves' disease was considered persistent.

Time point specified: persistent/refractory GD, antithyroid drugs over 5 years with positive TRAb. RNA isolated from PBMCs was used to make the TCR library. General study results and limits: Whereas nearly 1,000 public clonotypes were shared by new patients, persistent patients shared more, at under 3,000. Patients with persistent disease showed a bias toward TRBV28, TRBJ1-2 and TRBJ2-5.

Both iRepertoire HTBI primers and Arm-PCR of CDR3 regions were used to build the TCR beta libraries. In the source study's methods: Samples revealed 62 TRBV and over 12 TRBJ segments. Each CDR3 protein gets one entry after TCRdb re-called the multiplex PCR reads with MiXCR. TCRdb, rather than the study authors, made the V and J calls. The sample lists 400,000 to 500,000 distinct CDR3 sequences, roughly 21% occurring once. Points on this clonotype: Antigen specificity is unknown. A far larger clone is off by one base, so a read error is likely. This CDR3 is missing its conserved last phenylalanine or tryptophan, likely due to a read error.

The CDR3 consists of 16 residues. From germline, CDR1 is SNHLY and CDR2 FYNNEI. The clonotype originates from a female donor with Graves disease. The sequencing here drew on peripheral blood mononuclear cells (PBMCs), taken when the disease was refractory, from a patient treated with antithyroid drugs. The chain has TRBV2 and TRBJ2-4; D might be TRBD1 (5 bases). The assigned J gene may be wrong: the sequence end matches TRBJ2-7 better. For the CDR3, the DNA is TGTGCCAGCACCTACAGGAGTTTGAATAGAAGGTACGAGCAGTACCTC. This encodes CASTYRSLNRRYEQYL.